This paragraph covers one TCR beta chain sequence. This PCR relied on a set of 60 Vbeta primers and 13 Jbeta primers. Libraries were prepared by immunoSEQ multiplex PCR; TCRdb keeps only in-frame clonotypes and omits some of them. The sample lists 80,000 to 130,000 clones; about 77% were seen once. The V and J ends lost 0 bases and 3 bases respectively, with 5 bases between them. CDR1 and CDR2 from the germline V gene are MNHNY and SVGAGI (reference sequence). This CDR3 has 14 residues. This sample stems from a study of cytomegalovirus exposure and HLA in healthy donors. The receptor's source is a woman younger than 30 in good health and CMV-seropositive. The sequencing input was PBMCs. The genes are TRBV6-6 and TRBJ2-2; the D gene is possibly TRBD2 (5 bases). The CDR3 reads CASSYSRDTGELFF. CDR3 DNA: TGTGCCAGCAGTTACTCGAGGGACACCGGGGAGCTGTTTTTT.